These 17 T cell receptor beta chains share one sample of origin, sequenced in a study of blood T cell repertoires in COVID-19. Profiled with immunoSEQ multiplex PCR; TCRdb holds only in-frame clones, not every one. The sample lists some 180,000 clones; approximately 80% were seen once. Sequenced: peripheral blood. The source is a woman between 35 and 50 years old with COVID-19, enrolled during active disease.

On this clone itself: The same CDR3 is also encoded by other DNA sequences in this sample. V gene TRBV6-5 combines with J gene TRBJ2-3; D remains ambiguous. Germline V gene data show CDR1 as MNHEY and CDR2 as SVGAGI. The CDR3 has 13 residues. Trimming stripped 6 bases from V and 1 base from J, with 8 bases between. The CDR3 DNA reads TGTGCCAGCAGCCTCCAGGGCACAGATACGCAGTATTTT. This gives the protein CASSLQGTDTQYF.

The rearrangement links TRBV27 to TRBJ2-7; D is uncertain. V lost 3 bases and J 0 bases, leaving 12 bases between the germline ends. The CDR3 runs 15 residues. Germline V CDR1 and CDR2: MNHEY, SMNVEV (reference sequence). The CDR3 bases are TGTGCCAGCAGTTTCGGCGGCCGGAGCTCCTACGAGCAGTACTTC. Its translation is CASSFGGRSSYEQYF.

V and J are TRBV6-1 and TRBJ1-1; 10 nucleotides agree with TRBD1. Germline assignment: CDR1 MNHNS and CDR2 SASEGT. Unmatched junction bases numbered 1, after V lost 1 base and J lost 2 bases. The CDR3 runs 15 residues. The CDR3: CASSEGTGGNTEAFF. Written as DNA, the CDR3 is TGTGCCAGCAGTGAAGGGACAGGGGGAAACACTGAAGCTTTCTTT.

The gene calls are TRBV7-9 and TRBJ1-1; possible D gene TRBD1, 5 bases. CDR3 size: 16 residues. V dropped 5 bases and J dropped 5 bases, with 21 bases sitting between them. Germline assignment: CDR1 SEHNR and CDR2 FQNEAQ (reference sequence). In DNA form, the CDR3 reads TGTGCCAGCAGCCCCGGGGGTGGGACGGGAAGTACTGAAGCTTTCTTT. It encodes CASSPGGGTGSTEAFF.

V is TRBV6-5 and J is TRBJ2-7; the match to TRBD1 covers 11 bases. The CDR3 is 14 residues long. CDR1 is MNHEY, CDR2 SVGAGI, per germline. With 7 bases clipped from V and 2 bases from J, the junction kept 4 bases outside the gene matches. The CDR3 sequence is CASNKDRGPYEQYF. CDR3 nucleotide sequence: TGTGCCAGCAACAAGGACAGGGGGCCCTACGAGCAGTACTTC.

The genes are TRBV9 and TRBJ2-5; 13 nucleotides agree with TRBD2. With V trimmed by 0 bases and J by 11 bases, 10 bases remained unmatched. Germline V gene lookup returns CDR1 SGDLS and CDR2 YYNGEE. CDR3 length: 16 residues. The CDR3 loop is CASSVESGGLAGFQYF. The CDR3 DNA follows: TGTGCCAGCAGCGTAGAGTCAGGGGGACTAGCGGGATTTCAGTACTTC.

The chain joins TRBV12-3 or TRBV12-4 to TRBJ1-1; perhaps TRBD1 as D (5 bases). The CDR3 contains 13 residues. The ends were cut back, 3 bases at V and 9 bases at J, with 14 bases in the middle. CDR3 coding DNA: TGTGCCAGCAGTTTGCAGGGCCGGCCCCAAGCTTTCTTT. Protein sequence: CASSLQGRPQAFF.

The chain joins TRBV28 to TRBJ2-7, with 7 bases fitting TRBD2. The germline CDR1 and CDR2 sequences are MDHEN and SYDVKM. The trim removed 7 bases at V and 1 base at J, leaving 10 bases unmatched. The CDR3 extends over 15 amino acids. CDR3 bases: TGTGCCAGCACAGGTTCGGCTAGCGGTTCCTACGAGCAGTACTTC. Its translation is CASTGSASGSYEQYF.

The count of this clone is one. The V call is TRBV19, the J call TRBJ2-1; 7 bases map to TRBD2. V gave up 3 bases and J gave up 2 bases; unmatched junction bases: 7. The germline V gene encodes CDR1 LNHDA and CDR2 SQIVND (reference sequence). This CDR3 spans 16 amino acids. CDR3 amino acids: CASSIPLARTYNEQFF. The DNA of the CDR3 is TGTGCCAGTAGTATCCCACTAGCGCGCACCTACAATGAGCAGTTCTTC.

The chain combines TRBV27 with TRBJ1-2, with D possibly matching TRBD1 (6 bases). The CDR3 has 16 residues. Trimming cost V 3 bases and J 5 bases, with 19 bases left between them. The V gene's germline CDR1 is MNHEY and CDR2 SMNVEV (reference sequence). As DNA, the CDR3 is TGTGCCAGCAGTTTCCGGGACACCGGAATCCTTTATGGCTACACCTTC. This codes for CASSFRDTGILYGYTF.

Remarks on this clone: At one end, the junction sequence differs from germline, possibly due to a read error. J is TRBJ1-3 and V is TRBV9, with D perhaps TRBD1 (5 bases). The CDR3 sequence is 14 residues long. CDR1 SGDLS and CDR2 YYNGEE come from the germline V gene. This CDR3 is CAGSVGQGRDTIYF. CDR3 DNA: TGTGCCGGCAGCGTAGGGCAGGGTCGTGACACCATATATTTT.

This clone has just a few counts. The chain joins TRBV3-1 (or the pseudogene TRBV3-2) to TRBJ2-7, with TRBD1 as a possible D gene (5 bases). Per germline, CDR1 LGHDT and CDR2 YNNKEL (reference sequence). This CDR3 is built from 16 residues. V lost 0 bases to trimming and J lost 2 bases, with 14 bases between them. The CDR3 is CASSQEAGHGPYEQYF. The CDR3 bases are TGTGCCAGCAGCCAAGAGGCAGGACACGGTCCCTACGAGCAGTACTTC.

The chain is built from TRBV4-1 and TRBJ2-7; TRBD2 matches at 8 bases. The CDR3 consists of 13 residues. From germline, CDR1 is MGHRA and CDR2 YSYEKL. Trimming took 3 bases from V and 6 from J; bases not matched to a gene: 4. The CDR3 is CASSHTGGAEQYF. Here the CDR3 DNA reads TGCGCCAGCAGCCACACGGGGGGGGCCGAGCAGTACTTC.

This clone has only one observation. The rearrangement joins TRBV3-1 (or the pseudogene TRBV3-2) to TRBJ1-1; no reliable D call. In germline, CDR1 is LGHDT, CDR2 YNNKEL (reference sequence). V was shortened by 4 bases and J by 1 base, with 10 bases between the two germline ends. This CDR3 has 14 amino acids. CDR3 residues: CASSLRVGNTEAFF. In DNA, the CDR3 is TGTGCCAGCAGCCTGAGGGTGGGGAACACTGAAGCTTTCTTT.

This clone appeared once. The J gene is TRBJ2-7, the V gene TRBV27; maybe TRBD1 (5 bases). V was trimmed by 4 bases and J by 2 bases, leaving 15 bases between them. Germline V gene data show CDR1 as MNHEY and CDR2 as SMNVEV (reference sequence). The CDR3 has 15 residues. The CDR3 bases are TGTGCCAGCAGTTGGGCCGGACATCCCACCTACGAGCAGTACTTC. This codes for CASSWAGHPTYEQYF.

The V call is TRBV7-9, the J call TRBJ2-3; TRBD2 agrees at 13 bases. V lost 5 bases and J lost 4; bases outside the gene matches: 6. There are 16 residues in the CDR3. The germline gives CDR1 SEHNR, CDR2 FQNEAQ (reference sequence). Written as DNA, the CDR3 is TGTGCCAGCAGCCACGCGGGACTAGCGGGGTCAGATACGCAGTATTTT. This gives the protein CASSHAGLAGSDTQYF.

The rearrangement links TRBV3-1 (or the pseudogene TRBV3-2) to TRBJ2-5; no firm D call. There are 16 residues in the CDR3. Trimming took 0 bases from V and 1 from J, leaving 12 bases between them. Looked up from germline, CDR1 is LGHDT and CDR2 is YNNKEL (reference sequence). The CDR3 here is CASSQDLESPQETQYF. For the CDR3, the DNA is TGTGCCAGCAGCCAAGATCTAGAATCACCCCAAGAGACCCAGTACTTC.